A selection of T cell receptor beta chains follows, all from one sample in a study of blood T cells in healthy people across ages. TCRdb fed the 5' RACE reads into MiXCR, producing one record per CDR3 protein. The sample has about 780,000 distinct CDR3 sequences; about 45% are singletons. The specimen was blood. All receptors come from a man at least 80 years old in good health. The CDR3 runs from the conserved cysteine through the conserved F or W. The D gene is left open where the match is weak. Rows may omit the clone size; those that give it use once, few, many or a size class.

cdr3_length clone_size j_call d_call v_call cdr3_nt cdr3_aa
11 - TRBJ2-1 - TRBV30 TGTGCCTGGCAAGGGGAGATGGCGCAGTTCTTC CAWQGEMAQFF
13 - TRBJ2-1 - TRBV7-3 TGTGCCAGCAGCTTAAGGCCTGAGGCTGAGCAGTTCTTC CASSLRPEAEQFF
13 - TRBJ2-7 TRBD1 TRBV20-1 TGCAGTGCCAGAGGGACAGCTGACTACGAGCAGTACTTC CSARGTADYEQYF
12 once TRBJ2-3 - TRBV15 TGTGCCACCAGCAGAGGCATAGATACGCAGTATTTT CATSRGIDTQYF
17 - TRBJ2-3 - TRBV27 TGTGCCAGCAGTTTTGGAGCTACGCCGGCTTACACAGATACGCAGTATTTT CASSFGATPAYTDTQYF
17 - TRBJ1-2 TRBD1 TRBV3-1 TGTGCCAGCAGCTCGCTACTAGGGGACAGACCTAACTATGGCTACACCTTC CASSSLLGDRPNYGYTF
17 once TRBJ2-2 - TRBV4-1 TGCGCCAGCAGCCAAGTGGTGTACTACAGTAACACCGGGGAGCTGTTTTTT CASSQVVYYSNTGELFF
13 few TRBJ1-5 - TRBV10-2 TGCGCCAGCAGTGCCCGGACAGTTCAGCCCCAGCATTTT CASSARTVQPQHF
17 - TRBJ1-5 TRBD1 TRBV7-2 TGTGCCAGCAGCTCGTCTCTGCAGGGGGCTAGCAATCAGCCCCAGCATTTT CASSSSLQGASNQPQHF
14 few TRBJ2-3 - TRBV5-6 TGTGCCAGCAGCTTTTTGACTGCCGGGGATACGCAGTATTTT CASSFLTAGDTQYF
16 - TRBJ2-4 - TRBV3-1 TGTGCCAGCAGCCAAGATGTGCACCCAGCCAAAAACATTCAGTACTTC CASSQDVHPAKNIQYF
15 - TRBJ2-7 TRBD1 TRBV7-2 TGTGCCAGCAGCTTCGACCGACAGGGGAGGTACGAGCAGTACTTC CASSFDRQGRYEQYF
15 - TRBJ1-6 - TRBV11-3 TGTGCCAGCAGCCCCCAGGGGCGGAATAATTCACCCCTCCACTTT CASSPQGRNNSPLHF
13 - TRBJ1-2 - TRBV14 TGTGCCAGCAGCCAAGATCTTGGGGTTCCGAACACCTTC CASSQDLGVPNTF
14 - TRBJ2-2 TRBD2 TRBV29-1 TGCACCATAGGGCTAGCGGAGAACACCGGGGAGCTGTTTTTT CTIGLAENTGELFF
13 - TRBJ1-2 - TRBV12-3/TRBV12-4 TGTGCCAGCAGTTTAGCAAGGCTAGATGGCTACACCTTC CASSLARLDGYTF
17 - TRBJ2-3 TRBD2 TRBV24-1 TGTGCCACCAGTGACCCGGGACTAGCGGGAGAAATAGATACGCAGTATTTT CATSDPGLAGEIDTQYF
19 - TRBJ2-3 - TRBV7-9 TGTGCCAGCAGCTTAGGTCCGTCTAGCCTGAAGGGATTCACAGATACGCAGTATTTT CASSLGPSSLKGFTDTQYF
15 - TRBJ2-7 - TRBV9 TGTGCCAGCAGCGAATTAGCTGACGACTACAATGAGCAGTACTTC CASSELADDYNEQYF
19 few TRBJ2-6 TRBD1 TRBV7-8 TGTGCCAGCAGCTTACTCACCGGGACAGGGGTCTCTGGGGCCAACGTCCTGACTTTC CASSLLTGTGVSGANVLTF
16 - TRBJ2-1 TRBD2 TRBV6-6 TGTGCCGGCAGTATAACTAGCGATAGCTCCTACAATGAGCAGTTCTTC CAGSITSDSSYNEQFF
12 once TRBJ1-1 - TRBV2 TGTGCCAGCGGACTCAGACAGTCTGAGGCTTTCTTT CASGLRQSEAFF
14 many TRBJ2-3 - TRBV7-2 TGTGCCAGCAGCTTATCTGACGACACAGATACGCAGTATTTT CASSLSDDTDTQYF
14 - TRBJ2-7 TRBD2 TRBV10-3 TGTGCCATCAGCCGACAAGAACTAGCGGATGAGCAGTACTTC CAISRQELADEQYF
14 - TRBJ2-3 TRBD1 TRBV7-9 TGTGCCAGCAGCACGGGACAGGGAACAGATACGCAGTATTTT CASSTGQGTDTQYF
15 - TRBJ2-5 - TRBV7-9 TGTGCCAGCAGCAGAACTGGGACACCACAAGAGACCCAGTACTTC CASSRTGTPQETQYF
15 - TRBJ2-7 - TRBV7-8 TGTGCCAGCAGCTTAGCCCGGACAGAGACCTACGAGCAGTACTTC CASSLARTETYEQYF
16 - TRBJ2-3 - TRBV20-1 TGCAGTGCTAGCCGCCCCACCGGGGGCAACACAGATACGCAGTATTTT CSASRPTGGNTDTQYF
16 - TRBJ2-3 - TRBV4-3 TGCGCCAGCAGCCAAGATCACGGCGGAGGGGAAGATACGCAGTATTTT CASSQDHGGGEDTQYF
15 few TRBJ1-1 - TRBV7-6 TGTGCCAGCAGCTCCAGAACAGTCCTAAACACTGAAGCTTTCTTT CASSSRTVLNTEAFF
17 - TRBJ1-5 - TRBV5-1 TGCGCCAGCAGCTTGTTGGTGGTGACAGACTACAATCAGCCCCAGCATTTT CASSLLVVTDYNQPQHF
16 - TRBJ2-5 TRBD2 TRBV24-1 TGTGCCACCAGTGATTTGAGGACTAGCGGGAGGGAGACCCAGTACTTC CATSDLRTSGRETQYF
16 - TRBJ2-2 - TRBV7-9 TGTGCCAGCAGCTTAAGACTACTCCAGAACACCGGGGAGCTGTTTTTT CASSLRLLQNTGELFF
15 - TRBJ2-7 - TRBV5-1 TGCGCCAGCAGCTTGGAGGGAAGTAGTGGGAATGAGCAGTACTTC CASSLEGSSGNEQYF
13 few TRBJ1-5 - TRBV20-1 TGCAGTGCTGCCGACAACCACAATCAGCCCCAGCATTTT CSAADNHNQPQHF
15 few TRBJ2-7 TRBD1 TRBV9 TGTGCCAGCAACCAGGGGGCCGCGTCCTACAATGAGCAGTACTTC CASNQGAASYNEQYF
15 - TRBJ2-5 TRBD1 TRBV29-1 TGCAGCGTTGAAGTTCTCGAGACAGGGTTTGGGACCCAGTACTTC CSVEVLETGFGTQYF
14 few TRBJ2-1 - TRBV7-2 TGTGCCAGCAGCTTAGAGTGGGGGTACAATGAGCAGTTCTTC CASSLEWGYNEQFF
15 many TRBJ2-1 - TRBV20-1 TGCAGTGCCCGAGATGCTAGCCAGAGATACAATGAGCAGTTCTTC CSARDASQRYNEQFF
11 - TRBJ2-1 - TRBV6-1 TGTGCCAGCAGTGAACAGGGGGGGCAGTTCTTC CASSEQGGQFF
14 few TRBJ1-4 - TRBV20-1 TGCAGTGCTAGAGACCCCCAAGCGAATGAAAAACTGTTTTTT CSARDPQANEKLFF
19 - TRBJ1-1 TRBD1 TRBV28 TGTGCCAGCAGTTTATTCTTTATTCGGACAGGGCGGGCGAACACTGAAGCTTTCTTT CASSLFFIRTGRANTEAFF
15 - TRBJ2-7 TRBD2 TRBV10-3 TGTGCCATCAGTGAGTCTAGCGGGAGTAGATACGAGCAGTACTTC CAISESSGSRYEQYF
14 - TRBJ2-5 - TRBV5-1 TGCGCCAGCAGCCCGATCACAGGGCTGGAGACCCAGTACTTC CASSPITGLETQYF
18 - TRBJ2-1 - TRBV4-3 TGCGCCAGCAGCCAAGTTGTGGGGCGCATCAGCTCCTACAATGAGCAGTTCTTC CASSQVVGRISSYNEQFF
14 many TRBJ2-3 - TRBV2 TGTGCCATCCAAAAGGACCGGTCCACAGATACGCAGTATTTT CAIQKDRSTDTQYF
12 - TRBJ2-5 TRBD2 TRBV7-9 TGTGCCAGCAGCTTTCCCGGGACTAGGGAGTACTTC CASSFPGTREYF
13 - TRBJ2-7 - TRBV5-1 TGCGCCAGCAGCTTGCGGGTAGCGTACGAGCAGTACTTC CASSLRVAYEQYF
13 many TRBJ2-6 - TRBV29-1 TGCAGCGTTGCGGCGTTTGGGGCCAACGTCCTGACTTTC CSVAAFGANVLTF
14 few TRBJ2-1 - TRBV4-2 TGTGCCAGCAGCCAGGAGTTTCTGGACAATGAGCAGTTCTTC CASSQEFLDNEQFF
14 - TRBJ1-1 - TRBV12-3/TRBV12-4 TGTGCCAGCAGTTTGGTAACAACAAACACTGAAGCTTTCTTT CASSLVTTNTEAFF
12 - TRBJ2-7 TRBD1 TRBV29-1 TGCAGCGTTTGGACAGGGTCATACGTGCAGTACTTC CSVWTGSYVQYF